This T cell receptor beta chain was obtained from a study of shared clonotypes between healthy human individuals. General study findings and limits: Relative to their counterparts shared across all four donors, non-shared clonotypes exhibited diminished generation probabilities. Naive subsets usually exceeded memory subsets in estimated richness.

Details on this clone: Its antigen is as yet unknown.

V was clipped by 2 bases and J by 5 bases, with 14 bases between them. This CDR3 is 15 amino acids long. Germline V CDR1 and CDR2: SGHNT, YYREEE (reference sequence). Using immunoSEQ multiplex PCR, the repertoire was profiled, and TCRdb retains in-frame clones only, with some absent. This table holds under 850,000 clones, approximately 72% found once. Sequenced input: memory CD4+ T cells sorted from blood. The subset is: CD45RA-negative fraction. This receptor was taken from a woman in her twenties or thirties in good health. The chain combines TRBV5-4 with TRBJ2-1; no definite D call. Written as DNA, the CDR3 is TGTGCCAGCAGCTTTAGTTCCAGCGAGCACAATGAGCAGTTCTTC. As protein: CASSFSSSEHNEQFF. Full variable domain (rest looked up from reference TRBV5-4 and TRBJ2-1): ETGVTQSPTHLIKTRGQQVTLRCSSQSGHNTVSWYQQALGQGPQFIFQYYREEENGRGNFPPRFSGLQFPNYSSELNVNALELDDSALYLCASSFSSSEHNEQFFGPGTRLTVL.